One T cell receptor beta chain is described in this entry. This specimen comes from a study of control samples from healthy donors and cancer patients. V dropped 1 base and J dropped 6; count of bases not matched to a gene: 3. Germline CDR1 reads SEHNR; CDR2 reads FQNEAQ (reference sequence). This CDR3 is built from 13 residues. TCRdb keeps only in-frame clones here, not all; method: immunoSEQ multiplex PCR. The sample contains approximately 40,000 clones, approximately 70% of which appear only once. This chain connects TRBV7-9 to TRBJ2-7; 7 bases map to TRBD2. The sequencing sample was made of formalin-fixed, paraffin-embedded tissue. The clonotype comes from a male donor with melanoma. The chain's CDR3 is CASSLGGSAEQYF. The CDR3 nucleotides read TGTGCCAGCAGCTTAGGCGGGAGCGCCGAGCAGTACTTC.